This TCR beta chain emerged from a study of breast tumors, draining lymph nodes, adjacent tissues. General study results and limits: Tumor repertoires ranked between lymph nodes and nontumor tissue in diversity, with V and J gene preferences. Tumor T cell lymph node origin was a supported hypothesis, not proven.

At least ten counts were recorded for this clonotype. Its antigen remains unknown. Breast cancer patients provided tissue from their axillary draining lymph nodes. A single record per CDR3 protein comes from TCRdb applying MiXCR to the multiplex PCR reads. The repertoire has roughly 260,000 distinct CDR3 sequences, around 30% of them found once; the top ten carry 0.85% to 1.2%. Unmatched junction bases numbered 5, after V lost 5 bases and J lost 4 bases. Germline CDR1 and CDR2: LNHDA and SQIVND (reference sequence). The length of the CDR3 is 14 residues. The rearrangement joins TRBV19 to TRBJ2-5; the match to TRBD1 covers 9 bases. Material: axillary lymph node tissue. This TCR was sampled from a female donor with breast cancer. Some clones in this sample may be carry-over from other donors' samples. CDR3 bases: TGTGCCAGTAGTCAGGACAGGGGAGGAGAGACCCAGTACTTC. This encodes CASSQDRGGETQYF.